Sequencing of this TCR beta chain was carried out in a study of T-cell reconstitution after alpha-beta-depleted transplantation in children. Study findings and constraints: A year post-transplant, T-cell counts and diversity derived mostly from newly produced T cells. The study reportedly traced alpha-beta T cells about two months after transplant to several hundred expanded graft clones. Some patients' high day-60 TCRbeta diversity was traced to surviving recipient T cells and thymic progenitors.

A library of TCRbeta sequences, prepared with unique molecular identifiers, was generated. A single record per CDR3 protein comes from TCRdb applying MiXCR to the PCR reads. This table holds roughly 300,000 distinct CDR3 sequences, roughly 11% found once. This clonotype has at least ten counts. Its antigen is still unknown. The sample was peripheral blood, taken 180 days after TCRalphabeta/CD19-depleted stem cell transplant. The receptor was isolated from a male patient aged 2-15 years who had a stem cell transplant for chronic granulomatous disease, so the T cells may come from the graft donor.

In DNA form, the CDR3 reads TGTGCCAGCAGCTTAGCGCCAGGGATCACTGAAGCTTTCTTT. Its translation: CASSLAPGITEAFF. The V call is TRBV7-2, the J call TRBJ1-1; D may be TRBD1 (5 bases). The V gene lost 0 bases and the J gene lost 4 bases, with 9 bases spanning the gap. This CDR3 contains 14 residues. Germline CDR1 and CDR2: SGHTA and FQGNSA.